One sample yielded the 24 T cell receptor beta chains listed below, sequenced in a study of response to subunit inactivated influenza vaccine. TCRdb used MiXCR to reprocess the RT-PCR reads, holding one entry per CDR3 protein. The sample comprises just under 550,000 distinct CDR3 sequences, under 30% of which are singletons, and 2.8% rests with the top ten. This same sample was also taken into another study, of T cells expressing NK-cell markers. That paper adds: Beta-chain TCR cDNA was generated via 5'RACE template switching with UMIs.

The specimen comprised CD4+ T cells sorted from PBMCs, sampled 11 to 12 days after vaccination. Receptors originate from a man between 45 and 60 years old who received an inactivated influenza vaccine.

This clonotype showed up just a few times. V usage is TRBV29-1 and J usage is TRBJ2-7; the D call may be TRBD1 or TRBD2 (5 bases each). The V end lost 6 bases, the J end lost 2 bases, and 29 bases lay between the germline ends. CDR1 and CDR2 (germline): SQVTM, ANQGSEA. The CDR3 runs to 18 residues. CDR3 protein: CSVGQQIGTDERAYEQYF. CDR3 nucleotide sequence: TGCAGCGTGGGGCAGCAAATCGGGACCGATGAAAGGGCCTACGAGCAGTACTTC.

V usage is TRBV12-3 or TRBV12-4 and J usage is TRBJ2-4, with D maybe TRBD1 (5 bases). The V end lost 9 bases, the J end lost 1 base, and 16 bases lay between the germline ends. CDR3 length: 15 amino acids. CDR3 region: CASGAHEGAKNIQYF. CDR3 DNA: TGTGCCAGTGGGGCCCACGAAGGGGCCAAAAACATTCAGTACTTC.

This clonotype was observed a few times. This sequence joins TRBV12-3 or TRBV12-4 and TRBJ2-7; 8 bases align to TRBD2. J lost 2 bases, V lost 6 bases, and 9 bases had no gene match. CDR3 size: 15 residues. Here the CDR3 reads CASSPRLASPYEQYF. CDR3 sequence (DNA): TGTGCCAGCAGCCCACGACTAGCGAGCCCCTACGAGCAGTACTTC.

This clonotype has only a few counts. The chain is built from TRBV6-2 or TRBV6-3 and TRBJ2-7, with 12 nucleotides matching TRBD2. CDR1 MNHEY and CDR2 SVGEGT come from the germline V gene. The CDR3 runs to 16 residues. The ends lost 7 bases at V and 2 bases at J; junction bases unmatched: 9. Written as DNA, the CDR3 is TGTGCCAGCATTTCCCGACTAGCGGGGGCCGCCTACGAGCAGTACTTC. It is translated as CASISRLAGAAYEQYF.

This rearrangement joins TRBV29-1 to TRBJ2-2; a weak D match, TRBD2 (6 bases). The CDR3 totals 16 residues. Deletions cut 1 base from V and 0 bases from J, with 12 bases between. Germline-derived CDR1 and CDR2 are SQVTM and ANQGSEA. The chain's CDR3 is CSVEAMGGANTGELFF. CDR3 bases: TGCAGCGTTGAAGCCATGGGGGGTGCGAACACCGGGGAGCTGTTTTTT.

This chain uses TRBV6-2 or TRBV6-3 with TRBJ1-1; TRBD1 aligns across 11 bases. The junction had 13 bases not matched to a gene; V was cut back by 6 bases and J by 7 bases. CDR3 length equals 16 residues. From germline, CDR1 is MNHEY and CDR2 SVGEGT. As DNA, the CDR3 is TGTGCCAGCAGATTCCAATGGACAGGGGGCAATGATGAAGCTTTCTTT. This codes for CASRFQWTGGNDEAFF.

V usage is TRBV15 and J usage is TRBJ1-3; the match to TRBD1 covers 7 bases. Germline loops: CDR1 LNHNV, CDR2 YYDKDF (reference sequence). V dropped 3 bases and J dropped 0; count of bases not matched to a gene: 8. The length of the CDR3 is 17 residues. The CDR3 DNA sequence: TGTGCCACCAGCAGGGGATGGGACAGCCTCTCTGGAAACACCATATATTTT. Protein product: CATSRGWDSLSGNTIYF.

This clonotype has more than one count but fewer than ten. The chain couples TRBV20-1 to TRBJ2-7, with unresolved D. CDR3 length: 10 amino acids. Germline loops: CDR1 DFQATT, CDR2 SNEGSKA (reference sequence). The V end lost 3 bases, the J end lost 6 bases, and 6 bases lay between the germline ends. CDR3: CSASRGEQYF. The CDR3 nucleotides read TGCAGTGCTAGTAGAGGCGAGCAGTACTTC.

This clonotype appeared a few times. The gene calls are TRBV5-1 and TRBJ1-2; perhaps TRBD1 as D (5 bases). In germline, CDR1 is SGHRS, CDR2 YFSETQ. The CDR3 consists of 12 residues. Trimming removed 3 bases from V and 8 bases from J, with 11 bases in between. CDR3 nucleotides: TGCGCCAGCAGCTGGGGCGACGGGGGCTACACCTTC. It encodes CASSWGDGGYTF.

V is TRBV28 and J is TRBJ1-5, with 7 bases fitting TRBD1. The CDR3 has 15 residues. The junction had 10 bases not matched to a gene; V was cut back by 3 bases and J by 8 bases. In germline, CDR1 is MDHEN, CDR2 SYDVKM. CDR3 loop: CASSLVQGGLEPQHF. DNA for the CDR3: TGTGCCAGCAGTTTGGTTCAGGGGGGCCTGGAGCCCCAGCATTTT.

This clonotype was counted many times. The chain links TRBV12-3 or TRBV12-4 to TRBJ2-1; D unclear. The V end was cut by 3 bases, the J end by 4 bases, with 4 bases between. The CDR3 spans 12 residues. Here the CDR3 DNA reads TGTGCCAGCAGTTTTGGTTACAATGAGCAGTTCTTC. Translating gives CASSFGYNEQFF.

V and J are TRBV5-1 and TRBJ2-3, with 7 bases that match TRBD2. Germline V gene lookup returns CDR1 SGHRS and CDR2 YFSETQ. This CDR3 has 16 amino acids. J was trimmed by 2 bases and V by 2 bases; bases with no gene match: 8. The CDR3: CASSLGLEPYTDTQYF. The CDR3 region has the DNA TGCGCCAGCAGCTTAGGACTAGAACCGTACACAGATACGCAGTATTTT.

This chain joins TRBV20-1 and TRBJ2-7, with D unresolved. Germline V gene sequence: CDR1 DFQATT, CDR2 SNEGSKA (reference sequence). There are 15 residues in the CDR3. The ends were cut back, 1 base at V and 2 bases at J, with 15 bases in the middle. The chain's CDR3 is CSARARVDPAYEQYF. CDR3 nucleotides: TGCAGTGCTAGAGCTCGCGTGGACCCAGCCTACGAGCAGTACTTC.

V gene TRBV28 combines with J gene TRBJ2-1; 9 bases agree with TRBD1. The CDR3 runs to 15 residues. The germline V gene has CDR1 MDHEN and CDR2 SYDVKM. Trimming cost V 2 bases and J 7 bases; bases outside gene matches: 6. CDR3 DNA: TGTGCCAGCAGTTTAACAGGGACAGGGCTAAATGAGCAGTTCTTC. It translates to CASSLTGTGLNEQFF.

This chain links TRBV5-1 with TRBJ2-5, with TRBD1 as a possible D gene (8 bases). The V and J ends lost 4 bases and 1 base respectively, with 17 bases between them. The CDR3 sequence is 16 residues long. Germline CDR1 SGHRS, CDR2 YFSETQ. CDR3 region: CASSRRGDRPQETQYF. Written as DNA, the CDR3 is TGCGCCAGCAGCCGACGGGGGGACAGGCCCCAAGAGACCCAGTACTTC.

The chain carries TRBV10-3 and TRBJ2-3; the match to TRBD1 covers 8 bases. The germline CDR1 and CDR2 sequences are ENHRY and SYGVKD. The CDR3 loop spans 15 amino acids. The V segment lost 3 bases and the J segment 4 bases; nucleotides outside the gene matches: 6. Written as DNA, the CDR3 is TGTGCCATCAGTGATTGGACAGGGCTTGCAGATACGCAGTATTTT. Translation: CAISDWTGLADTQYF.

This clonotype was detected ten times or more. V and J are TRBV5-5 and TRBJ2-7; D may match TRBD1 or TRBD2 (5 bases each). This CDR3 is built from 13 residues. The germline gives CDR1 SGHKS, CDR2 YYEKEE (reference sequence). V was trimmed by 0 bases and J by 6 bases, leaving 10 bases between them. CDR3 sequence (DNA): TGTGCCAGCAGCTTGGTTGTCGGGACCGAGCAGTACTTC. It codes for CASSLVVGTEQYF. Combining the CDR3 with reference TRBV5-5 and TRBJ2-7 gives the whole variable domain DAGVTQSPTHLIKTRGQQVTLRCSPISGHKSVSWYQQVLGQGPQFIFQYYEKEERGRGNFPDRFSARQFPNYSSELNVNALLLGDSALYLCASSLVVGTEQYFGPGTRLTVT.

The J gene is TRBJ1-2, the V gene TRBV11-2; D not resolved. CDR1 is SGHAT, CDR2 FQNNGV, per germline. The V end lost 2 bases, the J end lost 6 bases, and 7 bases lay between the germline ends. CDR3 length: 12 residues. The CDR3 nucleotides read TGTGCCAGCAGCTTAATTGGGAATGGCTACACCTTC. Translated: CASSLIGNGYTF.

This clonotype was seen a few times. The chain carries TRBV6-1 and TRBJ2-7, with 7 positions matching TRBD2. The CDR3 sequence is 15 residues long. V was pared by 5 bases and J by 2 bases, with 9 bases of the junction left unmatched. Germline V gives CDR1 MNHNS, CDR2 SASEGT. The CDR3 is CASSRVREAAYEQYF. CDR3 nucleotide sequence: TGTGCCAGCAGTAGGGTCCGGGAGGCGGCCTACGAGCAGTACTTC.

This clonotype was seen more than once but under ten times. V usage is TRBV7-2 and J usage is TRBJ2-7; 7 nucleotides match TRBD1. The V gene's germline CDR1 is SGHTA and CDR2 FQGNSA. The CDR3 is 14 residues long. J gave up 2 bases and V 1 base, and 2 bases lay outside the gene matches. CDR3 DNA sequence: TGTGCCAGCAGCTTAGTGGGACAGACCTACGAGCAGTACTTC. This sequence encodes CASSLVGQTYEQYF.

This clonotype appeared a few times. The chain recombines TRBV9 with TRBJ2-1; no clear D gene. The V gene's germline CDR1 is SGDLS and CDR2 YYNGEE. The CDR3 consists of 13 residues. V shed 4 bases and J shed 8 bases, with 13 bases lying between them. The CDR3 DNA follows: TGTGCCAGCAGCCCCTGGTGGAATTATGAGCAGTTCTTC. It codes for CASSPWWNYEQFF.

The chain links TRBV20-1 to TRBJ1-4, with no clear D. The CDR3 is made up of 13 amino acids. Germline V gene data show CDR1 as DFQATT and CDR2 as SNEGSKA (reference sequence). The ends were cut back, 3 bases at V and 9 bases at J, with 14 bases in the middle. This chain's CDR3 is CSASSPERKKLFF. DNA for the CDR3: TGCAGTGCTAGTAGCCCCGAGAGGAAAAAACTGTTTTTT.

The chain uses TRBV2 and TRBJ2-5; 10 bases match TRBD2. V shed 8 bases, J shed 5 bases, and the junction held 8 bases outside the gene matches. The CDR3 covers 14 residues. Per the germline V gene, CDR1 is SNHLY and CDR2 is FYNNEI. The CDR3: CASQDLAGVETQYF. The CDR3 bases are TGTGCCAGCCAAGATCTAGCGGGGGTTGAGACCCAGTACTTC.

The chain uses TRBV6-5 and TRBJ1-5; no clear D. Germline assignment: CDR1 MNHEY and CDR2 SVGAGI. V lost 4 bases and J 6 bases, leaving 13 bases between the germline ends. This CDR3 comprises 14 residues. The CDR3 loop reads CASSLNVGVQPQHF. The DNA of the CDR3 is TGTGCCAGCAGTTTGAACGTCGGGGTTCAGCCCCAGCATTTT.